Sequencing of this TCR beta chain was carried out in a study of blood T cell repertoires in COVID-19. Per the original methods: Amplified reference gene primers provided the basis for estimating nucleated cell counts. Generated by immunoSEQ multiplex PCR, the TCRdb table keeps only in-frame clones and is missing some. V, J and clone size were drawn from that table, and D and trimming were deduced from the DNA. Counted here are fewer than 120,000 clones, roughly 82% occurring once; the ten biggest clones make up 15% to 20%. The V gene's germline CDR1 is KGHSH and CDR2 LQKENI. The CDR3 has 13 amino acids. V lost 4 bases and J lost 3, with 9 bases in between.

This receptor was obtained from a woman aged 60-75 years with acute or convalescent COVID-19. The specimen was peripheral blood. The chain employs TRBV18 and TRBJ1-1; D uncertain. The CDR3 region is CASSRRRDTEAFF. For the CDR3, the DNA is TGTGCCAGCTCACGAAGGAGAGACACTGAAGCTTTCTTT.